A selection of T cell receptor beta chains follows, all from one sample in a study of blood T cell repertoires in COVID-19. The repertoire was sequenced with immunoSEQ multiplex PCR; TCRdb's copy has only in-frame clones and lacks some. The sample carries 74,000 or so clones, 75% to 90% recorded once. Sequences were obtained from peripheral blood. Receptor source: a human donor in a cohort sampled during active COVID-19. Both conserved end residues are part of each CDR3. D genes are given only for firm matches. Clone size, where shown, is once, few, many, or a class for clones that have expanded.

clone size: .
D gene: .
J gene: TRBJ1-2
V gene: TRBV28
CDR3 protein: CASSTSILGVDYGYTF
CDR3 DNA: TGTGCCAGCAGTACATCTATCCTCGGGGTCGATTATGGCTACACCTTC

clone size: .
D gene: .
J gene: TRBJ1-4
V gene: TRBV10-2
CDR3 protein: CASSTGMANEKLFF
CDR3 DNA: TGCGCCAGCAGTACAGGGATGGCTAATGAAAAACTGTTTTTT

clone size: .
D gene: .
J gene: TRBJ2-2
V gene: TRBV9
CDR3 protein: CASSVAGTGELFF
CDR3 DNA: TGTGCCAGCAGCGTCGCGGGCACCGGGGAGCTGTTTTTT

clone size: .
D gene: .
J gene: TRBJ1-5
V gene: TRBV14
CDR3 protein: CASSQDREGASNQPQHF
CDR3 DNA: TGTGCCAGCAGCCAAGATAGGGAGGGCGCCAGCAATCAGCCCCAGCATTTT

clone size: .
D gene: .
J gene: TRBJ1-4
V gene: TRBV5-1
CDR3 protein: CASSLGANLNEKLFF
CDR3 DNA: TGCGCCAGCAGCTTGGGGGCTAACCTAAATGAAAAACTGTTTTTT

clone size: .
D gene: .
J gene: TRBJ2-7
V gene: TRBV28
CDR3 protein: CASSLSPSSPYEQYF
CDR3 DNA: TGTGCCAGCAGTTTATCGCCCAGTTCCCCCTACGAGCAGTACTTC

clone size: .
D gene: .
J gene: TRBJ2-5
V gene: TRBV7-2
CDR3 protein: CASSRPLRQETQYF
CDR3 DNA: TGTGCCAGCAGCCGCCCACTCAGGCAAGAGACCCAGTACTTC

clone size: once
D gene: TRBD2
J gene: TRBJ2-7
V gene: TRBV20-1
CDR3 protein: CSASSPGNWTSEQYF
CDR3 DNA: TGCAGTGCTAGTTCCCCGGGGAACTGGACTAGCGAGCAGTACTTC

clone size: .
D gene: .
J gene: TRBJ1-2
V gene: TRBV28
CDR3 protein: CASRSPKQSYNYGYTF
CDR3 DNA: TGTGCCAGCAGATCCCCCAAACAGAGCTATAACTATGGCTACACCTTC

clone size: .
D gene: TRBD1
J gene: TRBJ1-1
V gene: TRBV5-1
CDR3 protein: CASSIQGGVTEAFF
CDR3 DNA: TGCGCCAGCAGCATCCAGGGGGGTGTAACTGAAGCTTTCTTT

clone size: .
D gene: .
J gene: TRBJ2-7
V gene: TRBV6-2/TRBV6-3
CDR3 protein: CASSYSRREQYF
CDR3 DNA: TGTGCCAGCAGTTACTCGAGGAGGGAGCAGTACTTC

clone size: .
D gene: TRBD2
J gene: TRBJ2-3
V gene: TRBV5-1
CDR3 protein: CASSLAASGGPNTDTQYF
CDR3 DNA: TGCGCCAGCAGCTTGGCGGCTAGCGGGGGGCCCAACACAGATACGCAGTATTTT

clone size: .
D gene: .
J gene: TRBJ1-2
V gene: TRBV5-8
CDR3 protein: CASSLGTVLGGYTF
CDR3 DNA: TGTGCCAGCAGCTTGGGAACCGTACTCGGGGGCTACACCTTC